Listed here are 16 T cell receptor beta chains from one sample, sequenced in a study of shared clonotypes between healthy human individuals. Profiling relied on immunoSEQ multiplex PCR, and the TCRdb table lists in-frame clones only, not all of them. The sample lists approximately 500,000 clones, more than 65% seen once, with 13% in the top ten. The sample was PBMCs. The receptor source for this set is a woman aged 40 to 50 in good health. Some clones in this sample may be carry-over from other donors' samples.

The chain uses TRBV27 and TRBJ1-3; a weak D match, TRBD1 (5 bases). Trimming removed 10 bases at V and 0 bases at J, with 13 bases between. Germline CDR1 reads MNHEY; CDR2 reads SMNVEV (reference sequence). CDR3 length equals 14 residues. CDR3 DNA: TGTGCCAATCCGAAGGGGTGCTCTGGAAACACCATATATTTT. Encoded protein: CANPKGCSGNTIYF.

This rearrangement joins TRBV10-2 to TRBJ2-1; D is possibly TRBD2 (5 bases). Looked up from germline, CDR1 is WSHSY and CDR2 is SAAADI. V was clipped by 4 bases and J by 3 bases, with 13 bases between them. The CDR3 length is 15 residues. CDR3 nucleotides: TGCGCCAGCAGTGTGGACTTTTCAAACTACAATGAGCAGTTCTTC. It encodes CASSVDFSNYNEQFF.

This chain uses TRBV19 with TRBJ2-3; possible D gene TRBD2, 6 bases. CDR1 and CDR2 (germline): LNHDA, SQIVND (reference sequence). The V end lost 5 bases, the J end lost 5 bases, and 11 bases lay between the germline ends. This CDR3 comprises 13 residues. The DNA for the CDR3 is TGTGCCAGTAGTGCGGCTAGCGTAGATACGCAGTATTTT. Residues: CASSAASVDTQYF.

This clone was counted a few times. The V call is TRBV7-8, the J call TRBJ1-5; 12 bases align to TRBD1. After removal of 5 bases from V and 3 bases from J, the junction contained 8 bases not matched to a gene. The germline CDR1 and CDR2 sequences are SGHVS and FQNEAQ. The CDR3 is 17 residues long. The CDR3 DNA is TGTGCCAGCAGCCTTAGCTGGGACAGGGGGCCCAATCAGCCCCAGCATTTT. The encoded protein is CASSLSWDRGPNQPQHF. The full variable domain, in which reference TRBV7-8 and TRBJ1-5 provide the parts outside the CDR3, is GAGVSQSPRYKVAKRGQDVALRCDPISGHVSLFWYQQALGQGPEFLTYFQNEAQLDKSGLPSDRFFAERPEGSVSTLKIQRTQQEDSAVYLCASSLSWDRGPNQPQHFGDGTRLSIL.

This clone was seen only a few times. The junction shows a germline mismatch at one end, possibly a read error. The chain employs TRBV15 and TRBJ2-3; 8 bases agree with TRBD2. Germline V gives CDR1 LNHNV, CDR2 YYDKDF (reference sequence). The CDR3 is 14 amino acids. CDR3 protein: CATSRGGFTDSQYF. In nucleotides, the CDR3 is TGTGCCACCTCTCGGGGGGGCTTTACAGATTCGCAGTATTTT.

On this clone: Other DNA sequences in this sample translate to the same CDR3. Here the CDR3 reads CASSLTSYNEQFF. CDR3 sequence (DNA): TGTGCCAGCAGTTTGACTAGCTACAATGAGCAGTTCTTC. V usage is TRBV6-5 and J usage is TRBJ2-1; D might be TRBD2 (6 bases). The CDR3 is made up of 13 amino acids. The V end lost 4 bases, the J end lost 3 bases, and 7 bases lay between the germline ends. Germline CDR1 MNHEY, CDR2 SVGAGI.

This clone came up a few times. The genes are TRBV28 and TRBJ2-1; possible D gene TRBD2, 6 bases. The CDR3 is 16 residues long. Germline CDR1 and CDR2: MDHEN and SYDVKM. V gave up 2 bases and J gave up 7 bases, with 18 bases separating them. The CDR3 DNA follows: TGTGCCAGCAGTTTACCCCCCCCGGCAGGGAGGAATGAGCAGTTCTTC. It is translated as CASSLPPPAGRNEQFF.

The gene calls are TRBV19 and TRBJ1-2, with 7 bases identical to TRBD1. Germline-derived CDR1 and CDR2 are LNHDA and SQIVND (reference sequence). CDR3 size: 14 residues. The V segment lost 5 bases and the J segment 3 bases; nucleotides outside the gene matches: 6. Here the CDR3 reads CASSHQTGDYGYTF. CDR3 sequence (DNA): TGTGCCAGTAGTCACCAAACAGGGGACTATGGCTACACCTTC. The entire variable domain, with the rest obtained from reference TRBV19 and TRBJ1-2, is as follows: DGGITQSPKYLFRKEGQNVTLSCEQNLNHDAMYWYRQDPGQGLRLIYYSQIVNDFQKGDIAEGYSVSREKKESFPLTVTSAQKNPTAFYLCASSHQTGDYGYTFGSGTRLTVV.

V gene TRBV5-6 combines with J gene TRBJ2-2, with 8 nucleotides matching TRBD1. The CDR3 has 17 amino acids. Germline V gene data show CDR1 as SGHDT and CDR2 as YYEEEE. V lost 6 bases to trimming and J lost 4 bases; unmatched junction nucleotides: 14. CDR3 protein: CASTRGQFLWGTGELFF. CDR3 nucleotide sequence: TGTGCCAGCACCAGGGGGCAGTTCTTATGGGGCACCGGGGAGCTGTTTTTT.

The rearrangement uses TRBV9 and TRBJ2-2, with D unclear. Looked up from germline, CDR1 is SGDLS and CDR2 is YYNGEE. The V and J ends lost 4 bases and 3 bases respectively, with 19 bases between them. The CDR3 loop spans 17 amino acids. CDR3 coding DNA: TGTGCCAGCAGCCGTTTAGTTTCTGGGGTCCACACCGGGGAGCTGTTTTTT. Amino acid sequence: CASSRLVSGVHTGELFF. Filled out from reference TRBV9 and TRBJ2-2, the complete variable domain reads DSGVTQTPKHLITATGQRVTLRCSPRSGDLSVYWYQQSLDQGLQFLIQYYNGEERAKGNILERFSAQQFPDLHSELNLSSLELGDSALYFCASSRLVSGVHTGELFFGEGSRLTVL.

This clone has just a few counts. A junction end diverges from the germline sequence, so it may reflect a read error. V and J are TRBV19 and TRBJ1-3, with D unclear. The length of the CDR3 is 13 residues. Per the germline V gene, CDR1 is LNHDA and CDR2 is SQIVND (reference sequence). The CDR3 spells CASRIGSGNTIYF. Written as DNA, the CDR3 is TGTGCCAGTAGGATAGGCTCTGGAAACACCATATATTTT.

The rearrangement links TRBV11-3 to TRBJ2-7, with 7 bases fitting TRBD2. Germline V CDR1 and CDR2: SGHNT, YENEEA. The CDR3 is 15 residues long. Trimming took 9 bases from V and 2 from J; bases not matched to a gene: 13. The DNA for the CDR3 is TGTGCCAGGCCCGTGACTAGCTCTGTCACCTACGAGCAGTACTTC. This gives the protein CARPVTSSVTYEQYF.

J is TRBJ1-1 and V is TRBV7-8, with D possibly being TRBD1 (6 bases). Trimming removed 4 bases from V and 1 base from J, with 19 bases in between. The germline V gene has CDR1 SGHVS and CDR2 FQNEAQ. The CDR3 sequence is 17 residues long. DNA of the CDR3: TGTGCCAGCAGCTGGGGGGGGCGAGGAAGCGGGAACACTGAAGCTTTCTTT. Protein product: CASSWGGRGSGNTEAFF.

The CDR3 nucleotides read TGTGCCAGCAGCCCAATGGGACTAGCGGGAAGCAATGAGCAGTTCTTC. Translation gives CASSPMGLAGSNEQFF. The V gene is TRBV6-4, the J gene TRBJ2-1; TRBD2 agrees at 13 bases. Germline trimming cut 6 bases from V and 6 bases from J; bases unmatched to any gene: 8. Per germline, CDR1 MRHNA and CDR2 SNTAGT. CDR3 length: 16 residues.

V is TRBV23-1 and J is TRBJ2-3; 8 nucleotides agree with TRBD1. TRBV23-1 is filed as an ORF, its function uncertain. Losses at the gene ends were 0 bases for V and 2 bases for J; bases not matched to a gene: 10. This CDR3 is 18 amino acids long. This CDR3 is CASSQSIRDRRPTDTQYF. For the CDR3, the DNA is TGCGCCAGCAGTCAATCGATCCGGGACAGGCGCCCCACAGATACGCAGTATTTT.

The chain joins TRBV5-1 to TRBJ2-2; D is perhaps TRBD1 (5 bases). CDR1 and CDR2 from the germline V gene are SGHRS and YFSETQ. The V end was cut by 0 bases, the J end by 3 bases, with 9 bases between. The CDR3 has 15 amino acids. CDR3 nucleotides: TGCGCCAGCAGCTTGGTAGGGGCGGACACCGGGGAGCTGTTTTTT. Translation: CASSLVGADTGELFF.